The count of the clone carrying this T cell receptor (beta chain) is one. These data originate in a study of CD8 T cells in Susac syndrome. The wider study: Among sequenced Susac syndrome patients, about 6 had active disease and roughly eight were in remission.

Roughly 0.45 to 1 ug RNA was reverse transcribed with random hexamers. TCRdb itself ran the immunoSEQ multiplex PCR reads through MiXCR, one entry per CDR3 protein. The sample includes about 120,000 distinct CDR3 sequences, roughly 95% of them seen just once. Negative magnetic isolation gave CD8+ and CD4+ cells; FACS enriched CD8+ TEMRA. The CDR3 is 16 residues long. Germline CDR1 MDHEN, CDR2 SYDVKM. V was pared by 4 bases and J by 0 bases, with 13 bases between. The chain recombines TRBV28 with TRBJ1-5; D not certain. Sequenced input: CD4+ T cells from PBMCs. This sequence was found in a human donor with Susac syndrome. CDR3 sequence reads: CASSSLTDFSNQPQHF. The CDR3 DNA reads TGTGCCAGCAGTTCCCTGACGGACTTTAGCAATCAGCCCCAGCATTTT.